This T cell receptor (beta chain) was identified in a study of post-analysis software for immune sequencing data. The study, taken as a whole, reports: Strong co-clustering by F measure was evident for samples that had been prepared in the same batch. Patients carried a few TRBV segments more frequently than controls did, and TRBV5-6, TRBV5-1 and TRBV20-1 were among them.

The authors incorporated unique molecular identifiers into the TCR beta cDNA libraries. When roughly 0.9 to 10 million T cells were used, they gave about 540,000 cDNA molecules. TCRdb processed the PCR reads anew with MiXCR; each CDR3 protein has one entry. The sample records about 770,000 distinct CDR3 sequences, 40% to 55% being singletons. Deletions cut 5 bases from V and 0 bases from J, with 7 bases between. CDR1 GTSNPN and CDR2 SVGIG come from the germline V gene (reference sequence). The CDR3 extends over 12 amino acids. Concerning this clonotype: Its specificity is not known.

The V and J genes are TRBV30 and TRBJ1-2; the D is unclear. The sequencing input was blood. The source of this sequence is a girl aged 5-17 years with multiple sclerosis. The CDR3 sequence: CAWGVANYGYTF. The CDR3 coding sequence is TGTGCCTGGGGGGTGGCTAACTATGGCTACACCTTC. Looking up the rest from reference TRBV30 and TRBJ1-2 gives the full variable domain: SQTIHQWPATLVQPVGSPLSLECTVEGTSNPNLYWYRQAAGRGLQLLFYSVGIGQISSEVPQNLSASRPQDRQFILSSKKLLLSDSGFYLCAWGVANYGYTFGSGTRLTVV.